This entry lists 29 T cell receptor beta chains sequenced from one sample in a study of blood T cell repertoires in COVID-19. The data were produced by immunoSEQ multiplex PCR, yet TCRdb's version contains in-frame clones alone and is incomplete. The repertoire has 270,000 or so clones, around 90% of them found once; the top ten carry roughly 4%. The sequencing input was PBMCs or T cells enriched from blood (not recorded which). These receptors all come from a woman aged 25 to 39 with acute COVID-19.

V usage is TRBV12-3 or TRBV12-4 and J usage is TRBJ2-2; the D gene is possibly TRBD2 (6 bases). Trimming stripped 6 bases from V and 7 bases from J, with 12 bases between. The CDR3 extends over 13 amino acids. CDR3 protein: CASSLDGGGELFF. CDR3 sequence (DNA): TGTGCCAGCAGCCTTGACGGGGGCGGGGAGCTGTTTTTT.

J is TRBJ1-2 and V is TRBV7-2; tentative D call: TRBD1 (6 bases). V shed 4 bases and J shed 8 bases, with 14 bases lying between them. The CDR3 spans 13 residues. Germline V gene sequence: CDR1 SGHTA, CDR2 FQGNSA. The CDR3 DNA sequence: TGTGCCAGCAGCTCAACCACAGGGAGAGGCTACACCTTC. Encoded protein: CASSSTTGRGYTF.

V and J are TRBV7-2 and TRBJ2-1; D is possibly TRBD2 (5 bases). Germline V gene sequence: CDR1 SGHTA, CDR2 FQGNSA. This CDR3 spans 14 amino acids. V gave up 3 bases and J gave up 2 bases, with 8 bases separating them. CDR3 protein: CASSLAGAYNEQFF. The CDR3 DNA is TGTGCCAGCAGCTTGGCGGGCGCCTACAATGAGCAGTTCTTC.

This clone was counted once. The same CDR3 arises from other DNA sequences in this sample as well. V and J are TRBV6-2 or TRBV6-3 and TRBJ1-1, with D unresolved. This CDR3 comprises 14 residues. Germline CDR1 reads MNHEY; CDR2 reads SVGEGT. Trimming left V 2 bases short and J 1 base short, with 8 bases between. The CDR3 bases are TGTGCCAGCAGTTACGGTACGGGGAACACTGAAGCTTTCTTT. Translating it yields CASSYGTGNTEAFF.

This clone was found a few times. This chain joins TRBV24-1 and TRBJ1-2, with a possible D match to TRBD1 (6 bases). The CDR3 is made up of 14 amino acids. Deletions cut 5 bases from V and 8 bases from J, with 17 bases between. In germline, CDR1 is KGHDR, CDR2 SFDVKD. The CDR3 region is CATSGKGGDYGYTF. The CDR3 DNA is TGTGCCACCAGTGGAAAGGGGGGGGATTACGGCTACACCTTC.

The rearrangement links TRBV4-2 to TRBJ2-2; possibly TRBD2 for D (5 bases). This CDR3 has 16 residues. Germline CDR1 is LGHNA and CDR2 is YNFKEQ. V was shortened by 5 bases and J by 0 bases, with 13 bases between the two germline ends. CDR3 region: CASSSWTLTNTGELFF. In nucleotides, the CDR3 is TGTGCCAGCAGCTCCTGGACTCTTACGAACACCGGGGAGCTGTTTTTT.

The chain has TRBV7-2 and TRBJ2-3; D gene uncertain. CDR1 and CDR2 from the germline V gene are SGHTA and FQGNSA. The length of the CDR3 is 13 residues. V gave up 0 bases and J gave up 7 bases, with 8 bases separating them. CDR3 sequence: CASSLAVEHTQYF. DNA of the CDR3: TGTGCCAGCAGCTTAGCGGTGGAGCATACGCAGTATTTT.

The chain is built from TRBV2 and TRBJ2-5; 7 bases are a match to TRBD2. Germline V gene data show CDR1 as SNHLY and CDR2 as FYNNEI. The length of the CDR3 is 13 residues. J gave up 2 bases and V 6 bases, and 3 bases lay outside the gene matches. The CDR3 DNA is TGTGCCAGCAGAACTAGCGAACAAGAGACCCAGTACTTC. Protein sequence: CASRTSEQETQYF.

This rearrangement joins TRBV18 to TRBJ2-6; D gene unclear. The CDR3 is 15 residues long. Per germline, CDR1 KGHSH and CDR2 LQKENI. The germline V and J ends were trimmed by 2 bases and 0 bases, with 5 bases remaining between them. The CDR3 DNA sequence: TGTGCCAGCTCACCATCGAGCTCTGGGGCCAACGTCCTGACTTTC. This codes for CASSPSSSGANVLTF.

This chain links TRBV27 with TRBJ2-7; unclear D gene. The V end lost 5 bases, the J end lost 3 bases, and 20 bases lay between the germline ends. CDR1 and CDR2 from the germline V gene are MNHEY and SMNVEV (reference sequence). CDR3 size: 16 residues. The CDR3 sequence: CASSVLPGAGNYEQYF. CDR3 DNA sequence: TGTGCCAGCAGTGTACTTCCCGGTGCAGGCAACTACGAGCAGTACTTC.

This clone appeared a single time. The CDR3 DNA follows: TGTGCCAGCGCGTCCCGCCGGAGGGACCCCAGGGAGACCCAGTACTTC. It specifies CASASRRRDPRETQYF. The chain is built from TRBV3-1 (or the pseudogene TRBV3-2) and TRBJ2-5; TRBD2 might be the D (6 bases). CDR3 length equals 16 residues. Per the germline V gene, CDR1 is LGHDT and CDR2 is YNNKEL (reference sequence). Trimming took off 8 bases at V and 5 bases at J, with 24 bases between the two ends.

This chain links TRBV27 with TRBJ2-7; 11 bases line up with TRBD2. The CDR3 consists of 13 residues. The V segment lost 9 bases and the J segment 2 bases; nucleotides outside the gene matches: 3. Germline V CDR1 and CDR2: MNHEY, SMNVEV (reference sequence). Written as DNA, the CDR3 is TGTGCCAGTATGACTAGCGGGGCCTACGAGCAGTACTTC. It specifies CASMTSGAYEQYF.

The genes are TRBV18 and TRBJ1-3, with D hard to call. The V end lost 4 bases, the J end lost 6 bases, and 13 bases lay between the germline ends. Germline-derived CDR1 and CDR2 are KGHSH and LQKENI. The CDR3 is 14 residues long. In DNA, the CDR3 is TGTGCCAGCTCACAAAACTCTCGTCAAAACACCATATATTTT. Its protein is CASSQNSRQNTIYF.

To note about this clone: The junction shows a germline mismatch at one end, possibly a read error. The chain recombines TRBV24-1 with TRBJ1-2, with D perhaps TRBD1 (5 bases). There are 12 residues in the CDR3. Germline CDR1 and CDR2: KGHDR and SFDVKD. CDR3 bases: TGTGCCACCAGTGGGTGGGACTATACATTGGAATTC. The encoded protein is CATSGWDYTLEF.

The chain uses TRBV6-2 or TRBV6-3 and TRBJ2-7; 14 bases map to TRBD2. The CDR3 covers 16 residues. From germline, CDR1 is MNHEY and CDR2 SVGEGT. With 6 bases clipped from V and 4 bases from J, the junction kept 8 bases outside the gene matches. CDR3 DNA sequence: TGTGCCAGCAGCTCCCCAGGGACTAGCGGGAGTTACGAGCAGTACTTC. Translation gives CASSSPGTSGSYEQYF.

The CDR3 DNA follows: TGTGCCAGCAGTCGCCCTAGATTAACGAATCAGCCCCAGCATTTT. Its protein is CASSRPRLTNQPQHF. This chain connects TRBV6-2 or TRBV6-3 to TRBJ1-5; no reliable D call. V shed 5 bases and J shed 4 bases, with 15 bases lying between them. Per the germline V gene, CDR1 is MNHEY and CDR2 is SVGEGT. The CDR3 totals 15 residues.

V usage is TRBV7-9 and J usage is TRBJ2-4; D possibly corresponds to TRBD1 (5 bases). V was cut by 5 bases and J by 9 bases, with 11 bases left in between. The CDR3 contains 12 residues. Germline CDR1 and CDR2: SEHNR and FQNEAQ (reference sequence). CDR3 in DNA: TGTGCCAGCAGCGGGGCACCTAGCATTCAGTACTTC. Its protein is CASSGAPSIQYF.

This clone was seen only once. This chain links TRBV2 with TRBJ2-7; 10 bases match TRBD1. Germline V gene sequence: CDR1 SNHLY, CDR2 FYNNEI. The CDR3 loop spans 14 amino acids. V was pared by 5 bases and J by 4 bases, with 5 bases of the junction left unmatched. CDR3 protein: CASSPGTGVYEQYF. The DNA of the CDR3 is TGTGCCAGCAGTCCCGGGACAGGGGTGTACGAGCAGTACTTC.

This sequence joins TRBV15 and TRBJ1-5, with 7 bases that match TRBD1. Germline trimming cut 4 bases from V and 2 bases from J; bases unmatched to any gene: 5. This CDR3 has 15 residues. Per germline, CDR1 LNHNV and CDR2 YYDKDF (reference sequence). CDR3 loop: CATSMRGQGNQPQHF. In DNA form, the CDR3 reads TGTGCCACCAGCATGAGGGGGCAGGGCAATCAGCCCCAGCATTTT.

The CDR3 spells CASSSAPGDTEAFF. CDR3 nucleotide sequence: TGTGCCAGCAGCTCAGCCCCAGGGGACACTGAAGCTTTCTTT. V gene TRBV11-3 combines with J gene TRBJ1-1; tentative D call: TRBD1 (6 bases). The germline V and J ends were trimmed by 4 bases and 3 bases, with 12 bases remaining between them. From germline, CDR1 is SGHNT and CDR2 YENEEA. The CDR3 runs 14 residues.

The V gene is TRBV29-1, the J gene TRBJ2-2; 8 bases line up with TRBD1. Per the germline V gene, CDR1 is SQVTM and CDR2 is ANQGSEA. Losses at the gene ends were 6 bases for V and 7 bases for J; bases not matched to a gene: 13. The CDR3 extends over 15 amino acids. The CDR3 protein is CSVFGAGGFGGELFF. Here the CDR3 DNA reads TGCAGCGTCTTTGGGGCAGGGGGCTTTGGCGGGGAGCTGTTTTTT.

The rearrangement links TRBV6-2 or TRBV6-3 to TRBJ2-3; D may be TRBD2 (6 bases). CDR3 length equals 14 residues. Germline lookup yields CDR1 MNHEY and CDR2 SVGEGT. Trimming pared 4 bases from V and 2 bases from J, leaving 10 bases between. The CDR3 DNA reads TGTGCCAGCAGTTTGGCGGGATTCACAGATACGCAGTATTTT. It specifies CASSLAGFTDTQYF.

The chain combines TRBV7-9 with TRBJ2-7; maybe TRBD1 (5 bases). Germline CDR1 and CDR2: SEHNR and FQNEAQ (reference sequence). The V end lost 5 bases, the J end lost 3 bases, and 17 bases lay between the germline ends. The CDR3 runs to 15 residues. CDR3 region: CASSPRIGAYYEQYF. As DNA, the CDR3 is TGTGCCAGCAGCCCCCGTATAGGGGCATACTACGAGCAGTACTTC.

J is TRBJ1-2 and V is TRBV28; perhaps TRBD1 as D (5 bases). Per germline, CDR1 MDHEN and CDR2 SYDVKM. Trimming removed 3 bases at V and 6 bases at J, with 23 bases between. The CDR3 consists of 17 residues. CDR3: CASSLDLLQGSNNGYTF. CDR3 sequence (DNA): TGTGCCAGCAGTTTGGATCTACTTCAGGGATCAAATAATGGCTACACCTTC.

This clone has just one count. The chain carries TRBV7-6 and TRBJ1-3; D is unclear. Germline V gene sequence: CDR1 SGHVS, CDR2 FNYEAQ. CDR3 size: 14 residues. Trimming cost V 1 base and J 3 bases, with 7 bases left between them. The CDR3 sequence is CASSLGGSGNTIYF. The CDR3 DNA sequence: TGTGCCAGCAGCTTAGGAGGGAGTGGAAACACCATATATTTT.

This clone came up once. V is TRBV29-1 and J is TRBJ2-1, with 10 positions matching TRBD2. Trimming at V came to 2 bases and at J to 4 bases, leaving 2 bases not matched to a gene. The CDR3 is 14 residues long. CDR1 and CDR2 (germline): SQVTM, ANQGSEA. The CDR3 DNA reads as TGCAGCGTTGAATCTAGCGGGAGTTACAATGAGCAGTTCTTC. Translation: CSVESSGSYNEQFF.

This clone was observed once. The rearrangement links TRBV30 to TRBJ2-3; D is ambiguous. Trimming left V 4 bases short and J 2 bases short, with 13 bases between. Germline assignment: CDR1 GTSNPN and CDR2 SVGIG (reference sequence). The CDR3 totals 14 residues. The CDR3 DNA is TGTGCCTGGACCCGTACGTACTACACAGATACGCAGTATTTT. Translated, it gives CAWTRTYYTDTQYF.

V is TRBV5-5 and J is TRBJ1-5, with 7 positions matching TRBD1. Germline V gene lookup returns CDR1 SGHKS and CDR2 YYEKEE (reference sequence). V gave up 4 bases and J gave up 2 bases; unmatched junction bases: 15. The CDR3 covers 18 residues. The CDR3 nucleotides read TGTGCCAGCAGCGTCGGAACAGGGGTGGCTTTGGGCAATCAGCCCCAGCATTTT. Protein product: CASSVGTGVALGNQPQHF.

This chain's CDR3 is CASSDRTSGGNEQFF. The CDR3 DNA reads as TGCGCCAGCAGTGATCGGACTAGCGGGGGAAATGAGCAGTTCTTC. This chain connects TRBV10-1 to TRBJ2-1; 13 nucleotides agree with TRBD2. The germline CDR1 and CDR2 sequences are WNHNN and SYGVQD (reference sequence). With 3 bases clipped from V and 7 bases from J, the junction kept 3 bases outside the gene matches. CDR3 size: 15 residues.